This T cell receptor beta chain is from a study of OX40 agonist ivuxolimab in advanced cancers. Background on the study: Those treated in dose escalation had hepatocellular carcinoma, melanoma, renal cell cancer or head and neck cancer. General study points: Specificity for antigen went undetermined in the expanded peripheral T cells. Partial responders receiving 0.1-3.0 mg/kg showed among the lowest clonal expansion.

The repertoire was sequenced with immunoSEQ multiplex PCR; TCRdb's copy has only in-frame clones and lacks some. Of tens of thousands of clones detected, approximately 80% appear once; the ten largest clones hold 0.4% to 0.55%. This CDR3 spans 16 amino acids. V was shortened by 4 bases and J by 0 bases, with 14 bases between the two germline ends. Per the germline V gene, CDR1 is SGHDT and CDR2 is YYEEEE. This clone was picked up one time. The target antigen is unknown. Autoimmune disease history or systemic immunosuppression barred patients. This receptor was obtained from an adult with an advanced solid tumor such as melanoma, head and neck, liver or kidney cancer. The chain carries TRBV5-6 and TRBJ2-4; D unresolved. Specimen: CD4+ or CD8+ T cells sorted from blood, collected in a trial of the OX40 agonist ivuxolimab. CDR3 amino acids: CASSPPRAAAKNIQYF. The CDR3 bases are TGTGCCAGCAGCCCCCCCCGGGCGGCAGCCAAAAACATTCAGTACTTC.